This T cell receptor (beta chain) is from a study of blood T cell repertoires in COVID-19. Looking at the study overall: PBMCs, B-cell-depleted T cells, or T cells provided the cDNA or gDNA that made up the material.

Authors' analysis steps: Amplification from reference gene primers served as the basis for estimated nucleated cell counts. Measured with immunoSEQ multiplex PCR; TCRdb has only the in-frame clones, and not every one. The DNA was the basis for D and trimming; V, J and clone size are from that table. The sample lists approximately 260,000 clones; about 87% were seen once. Sequenced material: peripheral blood. This sequence was found in a human donor in a cohort sampled during active COVID-19.

In nucleotides, the CDR3 is TGTGCCATCAGTGAGTCGCTAATAGCGGGGGTCGAGACCCAGTACTTC. This sequence encodes CAISESLIAGVETQYF. The chain joins TRBV10-3 to TRBJ2-5, with 9 bases aligning to TRBD2. V trimming: 0 bases; J trimming: 5 bases; junction bases outside the gene matches: 7. Germline CDR1 is ENHRY and CDR2 is SYGVKD. CDR3 length: 16 amino acids.